Following are 27 T cell receptor beta chains from one sample sequenced in a study of blood T cell repertoires in COVID-19. The data were produced by immunoSEQ multiplex PCR, yet TCRdb's version contains in-frame clones alone and is incomplete. The table shows around 270,000 clones, with 86% occurring only once. The sequenced sample was peripheral blood. The receptor source for this set is a man aged 40-49 years who had recovered from COVID-19.

V and J are TRBV7-2 and TRBJ1-1; D is unclear. The CDR3 is made up of 14 amino acids. Germline V gene data show CDR1 as SGHTA and CDR2 as FQGNSA. The V end was cut by 2 bases, the J end by 2 bases, with 9 bases between. The DNA of the CDR3 is TGTGCCAGCAGCTTACGCAGTTTCAACACTGAAGCTTTCTTT. Amino acid sequence: CASSLRSFNTEAFF.

The CDR3 spells CASGGTSGGSYGETQYF. The CDR3 nucleotides are TGTGCCAGCGGGGGGACTAGCGGGGGGTCTTATGGAGAGACCCAGTACTTC. This chain connects TRBV2 to TRBJ2-5, with 15 bases lining up with TRBD2. Trimming removed 8 bases from V and 4 bases from J; junction bases left unmatched: 11. CDR1 SNHLY and CDR2 FYNNEI come from the germline V gene. The CDR3 covers 17 residues.

V usage is TRBV11-2 and J usage is TRBJ2-3, with D tentatively TRBD2 (6 bases). Trimming removed 1 base from V and 6 bases from J, with 20 bases in between. The CDR3 runs 17 residues. Germline V gene lookup returns CDR1 SGHAT and CDR2 FQNNGV. DNA for the CDR3: TGTGCCAGCAGCTTAGCGGCTAGCGTTCTACTCTGGGATACGCAGTATTTT. Its protein product is CASSLAASVLLWDTQYF.

The CDR3 region has the DNA TGTGCCAGCAGTTACCCCGCGAGGGAAGCCAAAAACATTCAGTACTTC. Protein sequence: CASSYPAREAKNIQYF. This chain uses TRBV6-2 or TRBV6-3 with TRBJ2-4, with a possible D match to TRBD2 (5 bases). Germline loops: CDR1 MNHEY, CDR2 SVGEGT. This CDR3 is built from 16 residues. Deletions cut 2 bases from V and 0 bases from J, with 11 bases between.

The genes are TRBV6-1 and TRBJ2-2, with D unresolved. Trimming stripped 1 base from V and 2 bases from J, with 11 bases between. The CDR3 covers 16 residues. Germline V lookup: CDR1 MNHNS, CDR2 SASEGT. The CDR3 sequence is CASSEELGVNTGELFF. CDR3 coding DNA: TGTGCCAGCAGTGAAGAATTGGGCGTCAACACCGGGGAGCTGTTTTTT.

The chain couples TRBV6-6 to TRBJ1-1; 8 bases align to TRBD1. Germline loops: CDR1 MNHNY, CDR2 SVGAGI (reference sequence). The ends lost 5 bases at V and 4 bases at J; junction bases unmatched: 9. The CDR3 sequence is 15 residues long. CDR3 sequence: CASSSERQGSTEAFF. The CDR3 DNA reads as TGTGCCAGCAGTAGTGAAAGACAGGGGTCCACTGAAGCTTTCTTT.

The chain combines TRBV6-6 with TRBJ2-3, with 12 bases matching TRBD2. The CDR3 runs to 15 residues. J gave up 4 bases and V 7 bases, and 6 bases lay outside the gene matches. The germline gives CDR1 MNHNY, CDR2 SVGAGI (reference sequence). The DNA for the CDR3 is TGTGCCAGCATCTCTAGACTAGCGGGAGCAGATACGCAGTATTTT. This gives the protein CASISRLAGADTQYF.

This chain links TRBV2 with TRBJ2-5; 8 bases fit TRBD2. The V segment lost 5 bases and the J segment 1 base; nucleotides outside the gene matches: 6. The CDR3 covers 15 residues. The germline V gene encodes CDR1 SNHLY and CDR2 FYNNEI. The CDR3 coding sequence is TGTGCCAGCAGTTTTGCGGGGGGCCCCCAAGAGACCCAGTACTTC. Protein product: CASSFAGGPQETQYF.

This chain connects TRBV25-1 to TRBJ2-1; 13 bases line up with TRBD2. CDR1 and CDR2 from the germline V gene are MGHDK and SYGVNS. The CDR3 runs to 16 residues. The junction had 5 bases not matched to a gene; V was cut back by 3 bases and J by 6 bases. For the CDR3, the DNA is TGTGCCAGCAGTGACCCCACTAGCGGGGGGGCCAATGAGCAGTTCTTC. It is translated as CASSDPTSGGANEQFF. Complete variable domain (other parts from reference TRBV25-1 and TRBJ2-1): EADIYQTPRYLVIGTGKKITLECSQTMGHDKMYWYQQDPGMELHLIHYSYGVNSTEKGDLSSESTVSRIRTEHFPLTLESARPSHTSQYLCASSDPTSGGANEQFFGPGTRLTVL.

The chain is built from TRBV6-5 and TRBJ2-7; 9 nucleotides match TRBD2. CDR1 and CDR2 from the germline V gene are MNHEY and SVGAGI. Trimming took 7 bases from V and 2 from J; bases not matched to a gene: 6. The CDR3 length is 14 residues. CDR3: CASKTLAGTYEQYF. CDR3 sequence (DNA): TGTGCCAGCAAGACACTAGCGGGCACCTACGAGCAGTACTTC.

The rearrangement links TRBV19 to TRBJ1-3, with D uncertain. The V end was cut by 6 bases, the J end by 5 bases, with 14 bases between. The germline CDR1 and CDR2 sequences are LNHDA and SQIVND (reference sequence). This CDR3 comprises 14 residues. The CDR3 DNA reads TGTGCCAGTAGCCCGACGGCAGACAGAAACACCATATATTTT. This sequence encodes CASSPTADRNTIYF.

V gene TRBV7-6 combines with J gene TRBJ2-2; 15 bases match TRBD2. Per the germline V gene, CDR1 is SGHVS and CDR2 is FNYEAQ. V lost 5 bases and J lost 6; bases outside the gene matches: 4. The CDR3 is 16 amino acids. CDR3 sequence: CASSLGTSGGSGELFF. Written as DNA, the CDR3 is TGTGCCAGCAGCCTCGGGACTAGCGGGGGGTCCGGGGAGCTGTTTTTT.

The chain links TRBV7-8 to TRBJ2-1, with TRBD2 matching over 10 bases. V shed 0 bases and J 5 bases; nucleotides not matched to a gene: 7. CDR1 and CDR2 (germline): SGHVS, FQNEAQ. This CDR3 is built from 17 residues. DNA for the CDR3: TGTGCCAGCAGCTTAGCTCGTACTAGCGGGATAAACAATGAGCAGTTCTTC. As protein: CASSLARTSGINNEQFF.

The genes are TRBV15 and TRBJ1-3; TRBD1 matches 7 bases. The V gene's germline CDR1 is LNHNV and CDR2 YYDKDF (reference sequence). The V segment lost 1 base and the J segment 4 bases; nucleotides outside the gene matches: 4. This CDR3 comprises 15 residues. The DNA of the CDR3 is TGTGCCACCAGCAGAGGGAGGGGGCCAGGAAACACCATATATTTT. Amino acid sequence: CATSRGRGPGNTIYF.

The chain has TRBV4-2 and TRBJ2-3; 7 bases agree with TRBD2. Per the germline V gene, CDR1 is LGHNA and CDR2 is YNFKEQ. V shed 1 base and J 0 bases; nucleotides not matched to a gene: 7. This CDR3 is built from 17 residues. The CDR3, as DNA: TGTGCCAGCAGCCAAGGGACCGGGACTACTAGCACAGATACGCAGTATTTT. Protein: CASSQGTGTTSTDTQYF.

The V and J genes are TRBV5-4 and TRBJ2-1; 10 bases are a match to TRBD2. The CDR3 covers 16 residues. Trimming took 3 bases from V and 2 from J; bases not matched to a gene: 5. Germline CDR1 and CDR2: SGHNT and YYREEE (reference sequence). For the CDR3, the DNA is TGTGCCAGCAGCTGGGATAGCGGGAGGACCTACAATGAGCAGTTCTTC. Protein: CASSWDSGRTYNEQFF.

The table lists this clone with a count of one. The chain couples TRBV10-3 to TRBJ2-7; weak D call: TRBD1 (6 bases). The CDR3 is 17 amino acids. Germline V gives CDR1 ENHRY, CDR2 SYGVKD. Between the trimmed V and J ends, which lost 2 bases and 6 bases, there was a span of 23 bases. The CDR3 is CAISETLTKGDRFEQYF. The CDR3, as DNA: TGTGCCATCAGTGAGACCCTTACGAAGGGGGATCGATTCGAGCAGTACTTC.

V is TRBV14 and J is TRBJ2-3; the match to TRBD2 covers 7 bases. Unmatched junction bases numbered 6, after V lost 1 base and J lost 2 bases. In germline, CDR1 is SGHDN, CDR2 FVKESK. The CDR3 has 16 amino acids. CDR3 amino acids: CASSQAMRGTTDTQYF. The CDR3 region has the DNA TGTGCCAGCAGCCAAGCCATGCGGGGGACCACAGATACGCAGTATTTT.

The rearrangement links TRBV6-5 to TRBJ1-6; 7 nucleotides agree with TRBD1. The trim removed 7 bases at V and 7 bases at J, leaving 7 bases unmatched. In germline, CDR1 is MNHEY, CDR2 SVGAGI. The CDR3 spans 14 residues. CDR3 in amino acids: CASKLGQLNSPLHF. DNA for the CDR3: TGTGCCAGCAAGTTGGGACAGTTAAATTCACCCCTCCACTTT.

V usage is TRBV19 and J usage is TRBJ1-4; TRBD1 aligns across 12 bases. V dropped 6 bases and J dropped 7; count of bases not matched to a gene: 9. This CDR3 spans 16 amino acids. Germline CDR1 reads LNHDA; CDR2 reads SQIVND (reference sequence). CDR3 protein: CASRSGTGGVSEKLFF. The DNA of the CDR3 is TGTGCCAGTAGGTCCGGGACAGGGGGCGTTAGTGAAAAACTGTTTTTT. The variable domain in full, with the rest retrieved from reference TRBV19 and TRBJ1-4, is DGGITQSPKYLFRKEGQNVTLSCEQNLNHDAMYWYRQDPGQGLRLIYYSQIVNDFQKGDIAEGYSVSREKKESFPLTVTSAQKNPTAFYLCASRSGTGGVSEKLFFGSGTQLSVL.

The chain employs TRBV10-3 and TRBJ2-7; D remains unclear. Germline V gene sequence: CDR1 ENHRY, CDR2 SYGVKD. Trimming cost V 7 bases and J 0 bases, with 13 bases left between them. The CDR3 has 14 amino acids. This CDR3 is CAIKRRPSSYEQYF. As DNA, the CDR3 is TGTGCCATCAAAAGGCGGCCCAGCTCCTACGAGCAGTACTTC.

This clone was recorded once. The rearrangement links TRBV18 to TRBJ2-2, with 8 nucleotides matching TRBD2. V shed 0 bases and J 1 base; nucleotides not matched to a gene: 1. This CDR3 comprises 16 residues. Per germline, CDR1 KGHSH and CDR2 LQKENI. CDR3 nucleotide sequence: TGTGCCAGCTCACCACCAGGGACTAGGAACACCGGGGAGCTGTTTTTT. Translating it yields CASSPPGTRNTGELFF.

The rearrangement links TRBV6-2 or TRBV6-3 to TRBJ2-7, with D hard to call. V lost 0 bases and J lost 4, with 16 bases in between. CDR1 and CDR2 (germline): MNHEY, SVGEGT. This CDR3 region has 16 residues. The CDR3 loop is CASSYSPSAGVYEQYF. In nucleotides, the CDR3 is TGTGCCAGCAGTTACTCACCCAGCGCCGGAGTTTACGAGCAGTACTTC.

The chain carries TRBV7-8 and TRBJ2-1; the match to TRBD2 covers 8 bases. Germline lookup yields CDR1 SGHVS and CDR2 FQNEAQ. The CDR3 contains 15 residues. V dropped 4 bases and J dropped 3; count of bases not matched to a gene: 5. The CDR3 DNA reads TGTGCCAGCAGCTCCCGGGGGGGCCGCTACAATGAGCAGTTCTTC. It specifies CASSSRGGRYNEQFF.

Here the CDR3 reads CASREGYYGYTF. CDR3 coding DNA: TGTGCCAGCAGGGAGGGCTACTATGGCTACACCTTC. V gene TRBV27 combines with J gene TRBJ1-2; no firm D call. Germline V CDR1 and CDR2: MNHEY, SMNVEV (reference sequence). V gave up 6 bases and J gave up 3 bases, with 8 bases separating them. There are 12 residues in the CDR3.

This chain joins TRBV10-3 and TRBJ2-7, with TRBD2 matching over 11 bases. The CDR3 covers 13 residues. The J segment lost 3 bases and the V segment lost 6 bases, leaving 1 base of the junction unmatched. Per germline, CDR1 ENHRY and CDR2 SYGVKD. This CDR3 reads CAIRGLAGYEQYF. CDR3 DNA: TGTGCCATCAGAGGACTAGCGGGCTACGAGCAGTACTTC.

This clone has a single count. This chain connects TRBV6-6 to TRBJ2-3, with 9 nucleotides matching TRBD1. CDR1 MNHNY and CDR2 SVGAGI come from the germline V gene (reference sequence). V lost 5 bases, J lost 6 bases, and 12 bases stayed unmatched. The CDR3 consists of 16 residues. The CDR3 loop is CASSTSGTGYGDTQYF. The CDR3 DNA reads as TGTGCCAGCAGTACCAGTGGGACAGGGTACGGGGATACGCAGTATTTT.